One and the same sample provided the 15 T cell receptor beta chains below, sequenced in a study of CD8 T cells in ankylosing spondylitis. TCRdb fed the 5' RACE reads into MiXCR, producing one record per CDR3 protein. The sample gives approximately 250,000 distinct CDR3 sequences, less than 9.5% of which show up once; 4% to 5.5% is in the top ten. The source material was blood, either unsorted or a sorted T cell fraction (not recorded which). The receptors originated from a female donor with ankylosing spondylitis or in good health (not recorded which).

The sample holds many counts of this clonotype. J is TRBJ2-3 and V is TRBV20-1; D is unresolved. The V and J ends lost 0 bases and 2 bases respectively, with 12 bases between them. CDR1 is DFQATT and CDR2 is SNEGSKA in the germline V gene (reference sequence). This CDR3 has 15 amino acids. CDR3 in amino acids: CSAREGLVNTDTQYF. The CDR3 bases are TGCAGTGCTAGAGAAGGCCTTGTAAACACAGATACGCAGTATTTT.

This clonotype was observed many times. The chain recombines TRBV20-1 with TRBJ2-1, with 9 positions matching TRBD2. Germline V gives CDR1 DFQATT, CDR2 SNEGSKA (reference sequence). The CDR3 spans 14 residues. V dropped 5 bases and J dropped 6; count of bases not matched to a gene: 8. This CDR3 is CSAQGLARFNEQFF. In DNA form, the CDR3 reads TGCAGTGCTCAGGGACTAGCCAGATTCAATGAGCAGTTCTTC.

This clonotype was counted many times. The chain is built from TRBV20-1 and TRBJ1-5; no reliable D call. CDR1 DFQATT and CDR2 SNEGSKA come from the germline V gene (reference sequence). Trimming took 3 bases from V and 1 from J, leaving 13 bases between them. This CDR3 comprises 15 residues. CDR3 protein: CSARAEEYSNQPQHF. In DNA, the CDR3 is TGCAGTGCTAGGGCGGAGGAATACAGCAATCAGCCCCAGCATTTT.

This sequence joins TRBV3-1 and TRBJ1-1; the D is unclear. The CDR3 contains 12 residues. Germline V gene data show CDR1 as LGHDT and CDR2 as YNNKEL (reference sequence). V lost 5 bases to trimming and J lost 8 bases, with 12 bases between them. The CDR3 sequence: CASSSESPEAFF. CDR3 DNA sequence: TGTGCCAGCAGCTCCGAATCGCCCGAAGCTTTCTTT.

The V gene is TRBV12-3 or TRBV12-4, the J gene TRBJ2-7; D assignment may be TRBD1 or TRBD2 (6 bases each). Trimming removed 4 bases at V and 7 bases at J, with 17 bases between. The CDR3 extends over 14 amino acids. DNA of the CDR3: TGTGCCAGCAGTTCCCCGGGACATGGGAGGGAGCAGTACTTC. As protein: CASSSPGHGREQYF.

At least ten counts were recorded for this clonotype. The chain combines TRBV7-9 with TRBJ2-7, with TRBD1 identical over 8 bases. The germline V gene encodes CDR1 SEHNR and CDR2 FQNEAQ (reference sequence). There are 16 residues in the CDR3. Losses at the gene ends were 4 bases for V and 0 bases for J; bases not matched to a gene: 8. CDR3 nucleotides: TGTGCCAGCAGCTCCCAGGGGACAGGCTACTCCTACGAGCAGTACTTC. Residues: CASSSQGTGYSYEQYF.

On this clonotype itself: It may be a read error: a sequence one base away is much more abundant. This sequence joins TRBV6-2 or TRBV6-3 and TRBJ2-1; 9 bases match TRBD2. This CDR3 is 14 amino acids long. V was pared by 8 bases and J by 7 bases, with 9 bases of the junction left unmatched. Per germline, CDR1 MNHEY and CDR2 SVGEGT. CDR3 nucleotide sequence: TGTGCCAGCTCCGGGACTAGCTGGAGAAATGAGCAGTTCTTC. Amino acid sequence: CASSGTSWRNEQFF.

This clonotype was counted ten times or more. The chain carries TRBV20-1 and TRBJ2-7, with 10 bases lining up with TRBD1. With 3 bases clipped from V and 5 bases from J, the junction kept 10 bases outside the gene matches. This CDR3 has 15 amino acids. Germline-derived CDR1 and CDR2 are DFQATT and SNEGSKA (reference sequence). CDR3: CSASHFGTGVNEQYF. In DNA form, the CDR3 reads TGCAGTGCTAGTCATTTCGGGACAGGGGTTAACGAGCAGTACTTC.

This clonotype was counted only a few times. The chain carries TRBV5-6 and TRBJ2-1, with 9 bases lining up with TRBD1. This CDR3 contains 16 residues. V gave up 4 bases and J gave up 4 bases; unmatched junction bases: 9. Germline-derived CDR1 and CDR2 are SGHDT and YYEEEE. CDR3 residues: CASSPGTGSRYNEQFF. As DNA, the CDR3 is TGTGCCAGCAGCCCCGGGACAGGGTCTCGATACAATGAGCAGTTCTTC.

This clonotype was observed many times. The gene calls are TRBV19 and TRBJ1-2; TRBD1 matches at 7 bases. The CDR3 length is 15 residues. Germline V gene data show CDR1 as LNHDA and CDR2 as SQIVND (reference sequence). The V gene end was trimmed by 5 bases and the J gene end by 0 bases; junction bases not matched to a gene: 6. In DNA form, the CDR3 reads TGTGCCAGTAGTGTTCCCGGGACAGCTAACTATGGCTACACCTTC. Translated, it gives CASSVPGTANYGYTF. Supplemented by reference TRBV19 and TRBJ1-2, the full variable domain reads DGGITQSPKYLFRKEGQNVTLSCEQNLNHDAMYWYRQDPGQGLRLIYYSQIVNDFQKGDIAEGYSVSREKKESFPLTVTSAQKNPTAFYLCASSVPGTANYGYTFGSGTRLTVV.

This clonotype appeared many times. This rearrangement joins TRBV7-6 to TRBJ2-7; no clear D gene. Per germline, CDR1 SGHVS and CDR2 FNYEAQ. V was cut by 1 base and J by 6 bases, with 10 bases left in between. This CDR3 region has 13 residues. CDR3 in DNA: TGTGCCAGCAGCTTAGGCCGGACCGGCGAGCAGTACTTC. Translating gives CASSLGRTGEQYF.

Ten or more counts support this clonotype. The V gene is TRBV29-1, the J gene TRBJ2-1, with D possibly TRBD1 on 6 matching bases. Germline CDR1 reads SQVTM; CDR2 reads ANQGSEA. The ends were cut back, 8 bases at V and 5 bases at J, with 13 bases in the middle. The CDR3 sequence is 12 residues long. The CDR3 DNA sequence: TGCAGCTACAGGGATTTCGACAATGAGCAGTTCTTC. It yields the protein CSYRDFDNEQFF.

This clonotype was seen at least ten times. This chain uses TRBV29-1 with TRBJ2-1; TRBD2 aligns across 7 bases. Per germline, CDR1 SQVTM and CDR2 ANQGSEA. The CDR3 extends over 13 amino acids. Unmatched junction bases numbered 6, after V lost 3 bases and J lost 7 bases. The CDR3 protein is CSVEWRRGNEQFF. The CDR3 DNA is TGCAGCGTTGAGTGGAGGCGGGGGAATGAGCAGTTCTTC.

This clonotype was seen many times. The V gene is TRBV29-1, the J gene TRBJ1-1; D gene unclear. Trimming took 6 bases from V and 1 from J, leaving 12 bases between them. CDR1 SQVTM and CDR2 ANQGSEA come from the germline V gene. This CDR3 has 13 residues. CDR3 sequence reads: CSVNKGPNTEAFF. In nucleotides, the CDR3 is TGCAGCGTAAATAAAGGGCCGAACACTGAAGCTTTCTTT. Complete variable domain (other parts from reference TRBV29-1 and TRBJ1-1): SAVISQKPSRDICQRGTSLTIQCQVDSQVTMMFWYRQQPGQSLTLIATANQGSEATYESGFVIDKFPISRPNLTFSTLTVSNMSPEDSSIYLCSVNKGPNTEAFFGQGTRLTVV.

In its sample, this clonotype was seen many times. The chain joins TRBV12-3 or TRBV12-4 to TRBJ1-2; 7 positions match TRBD1. V was pared by 5 bases and J by 8 bases, with 8 bases of the junction left unmatched. The CDR3 is 13 amino acids. The CDR3 DNA is TGTGCCAGCAGTCCCCGAGGGGGCTGGGGCTACACCTTC. Protein sequence: CASSPRGGWGYTF.